This is a list of T cell receptor beta chains from one sample in a study of cytomegalovirus exposure and HLA in healthy donors. The table came from immunoSEQ multiplex PCR; TCRdb's copy has only in-frame clones and leaves some out. The table records tens of thousands of clones, around four fifths of them present only once. Specimen: PBMCs. These receptors all come from a man aged 35 to 55 in good health and CMV-seronegative. CDR3s include the opening cysteine and the closing phenylalanine or tryptophan. A D gene is named only where the DNA matches it firmly. A row's size may be missing; if present it is once, few, many or a size class.

CDR3nt	CDR3aa	abundance	d_gene	v_gene	j_gene
TGTGCCAGCAGCTTAGTTCAGGCCGTTGGTGAGCAGTTCTTC	CASSLVQAVGEQFF	NA	NA	TRBV7-9	TRBJ2-1
TGTGCCAGCAGTGCGCAACAGGGGGCCATCTACAATGAGCAGTTCTTC	CASSAQQGAIYNEQFF	NA	TRBD1	TRBV27	TRBJ2-1
TGTGCCAGCAGTCTAGCGGGAGGGCCCTATACGCAGTATTTT	CASSLAGGPYTQYF	NA	TRBD2	TRBV27	TRBJ2-3
TGTGCCATCAGTGAAAGGGGGATAATAGATACGCAGTATTTT	CAISERGIIDTQYF	NA	NA	TRBV10-3	TRBJ2-3
TGTGCCAGCTCACCATCCGGGACAGGGTCGGGAGGCTACACCTTC	CASSPSGTGSGGYTF	NA	TRBD1	TRBV18	TRBJ1-2
TGTGCCAGCAGTCTCGAACGGGACACCCAAGAGACCCAGTACTTC	CASSLERDTQETQYF	NA	NA	TRBV7-4	TRBJ2-5
TGTGCCAGCATCCGAAGTTGGACAGGAAAATCTTTGAACACTGAAGCTTTCTTT	CASIRSWTGKSLNTEAFF	NA	TRBD1	TRBV2	TRBJ1-1
TGTGCCACCTCGGCCTACGAGCAGTACTTC	CATSAYEQYF	NA	NA	TRBV28	TRBJ2-7
TGTGCCAGCAGCCTAAGTCCGGGACAGGGTAACACCGGGGAGCTGTTTTTT	CASSLSPGQGNTGELFF	NA	TRBD1	TRBV4-2	TRBJ2-2
TGCGCCAGCAGCTTCCAGGGACAGGGGGGTTCACCCCTCCACTTT	CASSFQGQGGSPLHF	NA	TRBD1	TRBV5-1	TRBJ1-6
TGCAGCGTTGAGGGACTAGCGGGGACCTGGGCCCACTTGAGCTCCTACAATGAGCAGTTCTTC	CSVEGLAGTWAHLSSYNEQFF	NA	TRBD2	TRBV29-1	TRBJ2-1
TGTGCCAGCAGTTTGGCCCTGGGAGGGGGGATGAACACTGAAGCTTTCTTT	CASSLALGGGMNTEAFF	NA	NA	TRBV28	TRBJ1-1
TGTGCCAGCAGCAGACAGGGGGCTTTCGGCGGGGAGCTGTTTTTT	CASSRQGAFGGELFF	NA	TRBD1	TRBV27	TRBJ2-2
TGTGCCATCAGTGAGGGAGTGAATCAGGGCTTGAACACTGAAGCTTTCTTT	CAISEGVNQGLNTEAFF	few	NA	TRBV10-3	TRBJ1-1
TGTGCCAGCAGTATGGAGCCCGCGGCACCTACCTACGAGCAGTACTTC	CASSMEPAAPTYEQYF	NA	NA	TRBV27	TRBJ2-7
TGTGCCAGCAGGAATCCCGGGACAGGGTACGAGCAGTACTTC	CASRNPGTGYEQYF	NA	TRBD1	TRBV28	TRBJ2-7
TGTGCCAGCAGCCCAGGGGCGAACTACAATGAGCAGTTCTTC	CASSPGANYNEQFF	NA	NA	TRBV9	TRBJ2-1
TGTGCCAGCAGCTTACAGGGGGTAGGTCAAGAGACCCAGTACTTC	CASSLQGVGQETQYF	NA	TRBD1	TRBV7-9	TRBJ2-5
TGCGCCAGCAGCTTGGGTGGGGGGGCGTCAGAGACCCAGTACTTC	CASSLGGGASETQYF	NA	NA	TRBV5-1	TRBJ2-5
TGTGCCAGCAGTTTCGACAGGGCCACCGGGGAGCTGTTTTTT	CASSFDRATGELFF	NA	TRBD1	TRBV7-9	TRBJ2-2
TGTGCCAGCAGCTCCCTCAGCAGGTCATCCTACGAGCAGTACTTC	CASSSLSRSSYEQYF	NA	NA	TRBV7-2	TRBJ2-7
TGTGCCAGCTCACCAGGGACAGGGTCCCTTTCGGGCGGCTACACCTTC	CASSPGTGSLSGGYTF	NA	TRBD1	TRBV18	TRBJ1-2
TGTGCCAGCTCAGGGACAAAGCCTGAAGCTTTCTTT	CASSGTKPEAFF	NA	NA	TRBV18	TRBJ1-1
TGTGCCAGCAGCTCCATAGGGACAGTGACCCAAGAGACCCAGTACTTC	CASSSIGTVTQETQYF	NA	TRBD1	TRBV11-2	TRBJ2-5
TGTGCCAGCAGCCCTAGGACAACCTATGGCTACACCTTC	CASSPRTTYGYTF	NA	NA	TRBV5-4	TRBJ1-2
TGTGCCAGCAGTTTATTCTTCGGGACAGCACCCTACGAGCAGTACTTC	CASSLFFGTAPYEQYF	NA	TRBD1	TRBV27	TRBJ2-7
TGTGCCAGCGTGGATGGGACACGAACCTACGAGCAGTACTTC	CASVDGTRTYEQYF	few	NA	TRBV2	TRBJ2-7
TGTGCCAGCAGCCCTAGAGGAGGGACTAGCGCCTGCTACGAGCAGTACTTC	CASSPRGGTSACYEQYF	NA	TRBD2	TRBV27	TRBJ2-7
TGTGCCAGCAGCTGGCGGGGGGGAGGGCCCGAAGAGACCCAGTACTTC	CASSWRGGGPEETQYF	NA	TRBD2	TRBV11-2	TRBJ2-5
TGTGCCAGCAGTTTATCCGGACTAGCGCTGGGTAATGAGCAGTTCTTC	CASSLSGLALGNEQFF	NA	TRBD2	TRBV28	TRBJ2-1
TGTGCCAGCGGAAGACAGAAGAACACTGAAGCTTTCTTT	CASGRQKNTEAFF	NA	NA	TRBV7-9	TRBJ1-1
TGTGCCACCAGCAGAGGCGGCGGCCTCAACACAGATACGCAGTATTTT	CATSRGGGLNTDTQYF	NA	NA	TRBV15	TRBJ2-3
TGTTCCAGCAGCTTATGGGGAGACCAGCCCCAGCATTTT	CSSSLWGDQPQHF	few	NA	TRBV7-9	TRBJ1-5
TGTGCCAGCAGCTTGGACACCTACACCGGGGAGCTGTTTTTT	CASSLDTYTGELFF	once	NA	TRBV11-3	TRBJ2-2
TGTGCCAGCAGTCCTCTGACACCTAATAACTATGGCTACACCTTC	CASSPLTPNNYGYTF	NA	NA	TRBV27	TRBJ1-2
TGCGCCAGCAGCCCCCAGCGGGAGGGCACCGAGCAGTACTTC	CASSPQREGTEQYF	NA	TRBD2	TRBV5-1	TRBJ2-7
TGTGCCATCAGTGAGTCGACAGAGAACACTGAAGCTTTCTTT	CAISESTENTEAFF	NA	NA	TRBV10-3	TRBJ1-1
TGTGCCAGTAGTCACATGGACAGGGGTATGGAAAAACTGTTTTTT	CASSHMDRGMEKLFF	once	TRBD1	TRBV19	TRBJ1-4
TGTGCCAGCAGCGTCAGTTCTGGGGGGCAGCCCCAGCATTTT	CASSVSSGGQPQHF	NA	NA	TRBV7-6	TRBJ1-5
TGTGCCAGCAGCTTAGGGCCGGGGAACACTGAAGCTTTCTTT	CASSLGPGNTEAFF	NA	NA	TRBV11-2	TRBJ1-1
TGTGCCAGCAGTTCGACAGGGGCGGACTACAATGAGCAGTTCTTC	CASSSTGADYNEQFF	NA	TRBD1	TRBV6-4	TRBJ2-1
TGCGCCAGCAGCTTGGCGCCCACGGCAGGGGGGGAGCTGTTTTTT	CASSLAPTAGGELFF	NA	NA	TRBV5-1	TRBJ2-2
TGTGCCAGCAGCTTACAAGGGGCAGGGGACTACGAGCAGTACTTC	CASSLQGAGDYEQYF	NA	NA	TRBV11-1	TRBJ2-7
TGTGCCAGCAGCTTGGCAACAGTAGTTAATCAGCCCCAGCATTTT	CASSLATVVNQPQHF	NA	NA	TRBV5-8	TRBJ1-5
TGCGCCAGTAGCCGGGACAGTTCCACAGATACGCAGTATTTT	CASSRDSSTDTQYF	NA	TRBD1	TRBV5-1	TRBJ2-3
TGTGCCAGCAGTTACTCTGGGCGGGGGGGCGCAAATGAGCAGTTCTTC	CASSYSGRGGANEQFF	NA	TRBD2	TRBV6-5	TRBJ2-1